These 2 T cell receptor beta chains share one sample of origin, sequenced in a study of response to subunit inactivated influenza vaccine. TCRdb processed the RT-PCR reads anew with MiXCR; each CDR3 protein has one entry. Among 590,000 or so distinct CDR3 sequences, 12% to 15% were seen once, and the ten largest hold 7.5% to 8%. Here the sequenced sample was PBMCs from blood, taken 14 to 15 days before vaccination. The receptors come from a man in his fifties or sixties who received an inactivated influenza vaccine.

The CDR3 protein is CSASLPGMETQYF. The CDR3 coding sequence is TGCAGTGCTAGTCTCCCGGGAATGGAGACCCAGTACTTC. This rearrangement joins TRBV20-1 to TRBJ2-5, with D tentatively TRBD2 (5 bases). Germline V CDR1 and CDR2: DFQATT, SNEGSKA (reference sequence). Trimming left V 3 bases short and J 5 bases short, with 13 bases between. This CDR3 spans 13 amino acids.

The chain couples TRBV4-1 to TRBJ1-4, with D perhaps matching TRBD1 (5 bases). With 1 base removed from V and 8 bases from J, the gap between germline ends came to 29 bases. The CDR3 consists of 20 residues. Looked up from germline, CDR1 is MGHRA and CDR2 is YSYEKL. The CDR3 coding sequence is TGCGCCAGCAGCCAAGTAATAGTATCCAGGGTCCGGGTTGTTTGGGAAAAACTGTTTTTT. Translation gives CASSQVIVSRVRVVWEKLFF.